This entry lists 6 T cell receptor beta chains sequenced from one sample in a study of T cell responses to AZD1222 COVID-19 vaccine (dated by TCRdb to about 2021). The time point tag for this specimen amounts to: about 28 days (+/-7) after the second vaccine dose. Library generation was performed with the immunoSEQ multiplex PCR assay. The source is immuneACCESS, and TCRdb retained only in-frame sequences with V and J called. Part of the clones is not carried over; for the studies checked, unresolved V genes explain less than half of this, and the remainder is unexplained. For this sample there are around 150,000 clones; roughly 90% appear just once. Of the sample, more than 3% is held by the ten largest clones. This specimen consisted of peripheral blood, obtained 28 days after the second AZD1222 dose. The receptor source for this set is an adult who received the AZD1222 COVID-19 vaccine.

This clone occurred once. The J gene is TRBJ2-1, the V gene TRBV28; either TRBD1 or TRBD2 may fit D (5 bases each). Germline CDR1 reads MDHEN; CDR2 reads SYDVKM. Trimming stripped 1 base from V and 5 bases from J, with 12 bases between. This CDR3 has 15 amino acids. The CDR3 region is CASSLYGTRNNEQFF. Written as DNA, the CDR3 is TGTGCCAGCAGTTTATACGGGACGAGGAACAATGAGCAGTTCTTC.

This chain connects TRBV29-1 to TRBJ1-1; D remains ambiguous. V was trimmed by 0 bases and J by 1 base, leaving 9 bases between them. This CDR3 region has 14 residues. CDR1 is SQVTM and CDR2 is ANQGSEA in the germline V gene. This chain's CDR3 is CSVEEIHSNTEAFF. The CDR3 nucleotides are TGCAGCGTTGAAGAAATACACTCGAACACTGAAGCTTTCTTT.

The chain employs TRBV21-1 and TRBJ2-3. TRBV21-1 is tagged as a pseudogene. The CDR3 spans 14 residues. CDR3: CASSRGYSTDTQYF. In DNA form, the CDR3 reads TGTGCCAGCAGCAGGGGGTATAGCACAGATACGCAGTATTTT.

This chain joins TRBV18 and TRBJ2-7; D is uncertain. V gave up 3 bases and J gave up 2 bases, with 17 bases separating them. Germline CDR1 is KGHSH and CDR2 is LQKENI. The CDR3 covers 16 residues. The CDR3 is CASSPQKGSGTYEQYF. Written as DNA, the CDR3 is TGTGCCAGCTCACCCCAAAAGGGTTCCGGAACCTACGAGCAGTACTTC.

This sequence joins TRBV18 and TRBJ2-1; TRBD1 matches at 10 bases. Looked up from germline, CDR1 is KGHSH and CDR2 is LQKENI. V trimming: 3 bases; J trimming: 3 bases; junction bases outside the gene matches: 5. The CDR3 length is 16 residues. The CDR3 region has the DNA TGTGCCAGCTCACCGGAGACAGGGGGCAACTACAATGAGCAGTTCTTC. This gives the protein CASSPETGGNYNEQFF.

The genes are TRBV2 and TRBJ2-5; D may be TRBD1 or TRBD2 (5 bases each). The V gene lost 6 bases and the J gene lost 3 bases, with 14 bases spanning the gap. The CDR3 runs to 14 residues. The germline V gene has CDR1 SNHLY and CDR2 FYNNEI. DNA of the CDR3: TGTGCCAGCAGGCGGAACGGGGCGGAAGAGACCCAGTACTTC. Amino acid sequence: CASRRNGAEETQYF.